This T cell receptor (beta chain) was captured in a study of blood T cell repertoires in COVID-19. This table comes from immunoSEQ multiplex PCR, and its TCRdb copy is limited to in-frame clones, with some not included. The sample yields about 210,000 clones, 86% seen once. The CDR3 consists of 15 residues. V lost 6 bases, J lost 3 bases, and 7 bases stayed unmatched. The germline CDR1 and CDR2 sequences are SNHLY and FYNNEI. Source material: PBMCs or T cells enriched from blood (not recorded which). This receptor was obtained from a man aged 40-49 years with acute COVID-19. The V and J genes are TRBV2 and TRBJ1-4; TRBD1 agrees at 7 bases. CDR3 bases: TGTGCCAGCAGGACAGGGAGGACAGCTAATGAAAAACTGTTTTTT. Its translation: CASRTGRTANEKLFF.